The T cell receptor beta chain described here comes from a study of vaccination and CD4 T cells after COVID-19. For the study at large: Of the convalescent patients, who were SARS-CoV-2 positive by nasal swab PCR, about nine had mild and one severe disease. Six males and four females constituted the convalescent cohort, two of whom were Hispanic. A median of approximately 100 days (range 35 to 161) separated diagnosis from post-COVID sampling. Findings and limits, study-wide: The median count of SARS-CoV-2-reactive clonotypes rose from 21 to 38, not significantly.

Noted treatment: roughly 11-day PBMC culture with coronavirus spike peptide pools or control peptides (ViraFEST assay). Sequencing of the DNA from cultured CD4+ T cells was carried out with the Oncomine TCR Beta short-read assay. One entry per CDR3 protein results from TCRdb running MiXCR on the PCR reads. Of over 10,000 distinct CDR3 sequences listed, 45% to 55% are singletons. On this clonotype: Its cognate antigen is unknown.

Per the germline V gene, CDR1 is MNHEY and CDR2 is SVGAGI. The V end lost 2 bases, the J end lost 1 base, and 14 bases lay between the germline ends. This CDR3 has 16 residues. The sample was CD4+ T cells from blood, cultured in vitro. The TCR comes from a human donor who had recovered from COVID-19. The chain links TRBV6-5 to TRBJ1-1, with a tentative D call TRBD1 (5 bases). CDR3 coding DNA: TGTGCCAGCAGTTACCTTCCGGGAAGGGGGAACACTGAAGCTTTCTTT. As protein: CASSYLPGRGNTEAFF.